Included here is one T cell receptor (beta chain) sequence, with context. What it binds is unknown. CDR3 length: 16 amino acids. Germline CDR1 and CDR2: SGDLS and YYNGEE. The V segment lost 4 bases and the J segment 5 bases; nucleotides outside the gene matches: 5. With template switching, a universal primer site was added, and the cDNA carried unique molecular identifiers. MiXCR, applied by TCRdb to the 5' RACE reads, yields one record per CDR3 protein. The sample shows approximately 1.8 million distinct CDR3 sequences, about 32% of them seen only once. The data were taken from a study of identical twins. Study-wide results and caveats: Partial confounding of zero-insertion analyses by invariant MAIT and iNKT cells was possible.

The chain is built from TRBV9 and TRBJ2-3; 15 positions match TRBD2. The sequenced sample consisted of cord blood. The source is a newborn girl in good health. The CDR3 protein is CASSPTGLAGGDTQYF. CDR3 in DNA: TGTGCCAGCAGCCCCACGGGACTAGCGGGAGGAGATACGCAGTATTTT.